The 8 T cell receptor beta chains below come from one sample, sequenced in a study of blood T cell repertoires in COVID-19. Sequencing was performed with immunoSEQ multiplex PCR; in TCRdb, only in-frame clones are kept and a portion is missing. Of around 240,000 clones in the sample, roughly 85% are singletons; the top ten hold around 0.89%. The material sequenced was peripheral blood. The source is a man aged 40-49 years with acute or convalescent COVID-19.

CDR3 sequence reads: CASRLDRGNLRSPLHF. The CDR3 nucleotides are TGTGCCAGCAGGCTCGACAGGGGAAATCTAAGGTCACCCCTCCACTTT. The V gene is TRBV5-8, the J gene TRBJ1-6; the match to TRBD1 covers 8 bases. Germline V gives CDR1 SGHTS, CDR2 YDEGEE. Losses at the gene ends were 5 bases for V and 10 bases for J; bases not matched to a gene: 14. This CDR3 is built from 16 residues.

The chain joins TRBV29-1 to TRBJ2-7; 7 nucleotides line up with TRBD1. J gave up 2 bases and V 6 bases, and 16 bases lay outside the gene matches. From germline, CDR1 is SQVTM and CDR2 ANQGSEA. The CDR3 has 16 amino acids. The chain's CDR3 is CSVTGTAESQTYEQYF. The CDR3 bases are TGCAGCGTAACCGGGACAGCTGAATCACAGACCTACGAGCAGTACTTC.

The chain has TRBV7-9 and TRBJ1-1, with TRBD1 matching 7 bases. The CDR3 extends over 15 amino acids. V dropped 5 bases and J dropped 8; count of bases not matched to a gene: 14. The germline CDR1 and CDR2 sequences are SEHNR and FQNEAQ (reference sequence). The chain's CDR3 is CASSPAAQGKAEAFF. As DNA, the CDR3 is TGTGCCAGCAGCCCAGCGGCACAGGGGAAGGCGGAAGCTTTCTTT.

The chain carries TRBV4-2 and TRBJ1-5; D remains ambiguous. The V end lost 0 bases, the J end lost 7 bases, and 10 bases lay between the germline ends. The CDR3 consists of 14 residues. Germline V lookup: CDR1 LGHNA, CDR2 YNFKEQ. This chain's CDR3 is CASSQDPGGQPQHF. As DNA, the CDR3 is TGTGCCAGCAGCCAAGATCCTGGAGGACAGCCCCAGCATTTT.

This chain connects TRBV2 to TRBJ2-1, with a weak D call TRBD1 (6 bases). Germline values: CDR1 SNHLY, CDR2 FYNNEI. The V end was cut by 5 bases, the J end by 4 bases, with 12 bases between. The CDR3 runs to 14 residues. Written as DNA, the CDR3 is TGTGCCAGCAGTACAACACAGGGATACAATGAGCAGTTCTTC. It translates to CASSTTQGYNEQFF. Full variable domain (missing parts from reference TRBV2 and TRBJ2-1): EPEVTQTPSHQVTQMGQEVILRCVPISNHLYFYWYRQILGQKVEFLVSFYNNEISEKSEIFDDQFSVERPDGSNFTLKIRSTKLEDSAMYFCASSTTQGYNEQFFGPGTRLTVL.

This clone was detected many times. The genes are TRBV19 and TRBJ1-5; D is undetermined. The ends were cut back, 3 bases at V and 3 bases at J, with 21 bases in the middle. The CDR3 loop spans 18 amino acids. The germline gives CDR1 LNHDA, CDR2 SQIVND (reference sequence). The CDR3 protein is CASSINSLQLNPNQPQHF. The CDR3 DNA sequence: TGTGCCAGTAGTATTAATTCGTTACAGCTTAACCCCAATCAGCCCCAGCATTTT. The full variable domain, completed using reference TRBV19 and TRBJ1-5, is DGGITQSPKYLFRKEGQNVTLSCEQNLNHDAMYWYRQDPGQGLRLIYYSQIVNDFQKGDIAEGYSVSREKKESFPLTVTSAQKNPTAFYLCASSINSLQLNPNQPQHFGDGTRLSIL.

The V gene is TRBV27, the J gene TRBJ1-1, with TRBD1 matching over 11 bases. The CDR3 runs 15 residues. Per the germline V gene, CDR1 is MNHEY and CDR2 is SMNVEV (reference sequence). V lost 5 bases to trimming and J lost 3 bases; unmatched junction nucleotides: 5. In nucleotides, the CDR3 is TGTGCCAGCAGTGACGGGACAGGGGGAGACACTGAAGCTTTCTTT. As protein: CASSDGTGGDTEAFF.

The chain is built from TRBV6-6 and TRBJ1-6; no definite D call. CDR1 is MNHNY and CDR2 is SVGAGI in the germline V gene (reference sequence). Trimming cost V 2 bases and J 5 bases, with 7 bases left between them. This CDR3 has 14 amino acids. The CDR3 sequence is CASSYGQDNSPLHF. In nucleotides, the CDR3 is TGTGCCAGCAGTTACGGTCAGGATAATTCACCCCTCCACTTT.